This T cell receptor beta chain derives from a study of CD8 T cells in ankylosing spondylitis. Points from the study as a whole: Among TCR beta sequences, a motif of eight or nine highly homologous variants appeared characteristic of ankylosing spondylitis blood.

Quantitative 5'-RACE was performed with molecular barcodes, and it yielded the TCR beta libraries. From the 5' RACE reads, TCRdb called clonotypes with MiXCR, one entry per CDR3 protein. The repertoire holds more than 600,000 distinct CDR3 sequences, with 15% to 20% as singletons. Of note for this clonotype: Its antigen is undetermined.

The ends were cut back, 3 bases at V and 4 bases at J, with 6 bases in the middle. The CDR3 extends over 12 amino acids. CDR1 and CDR2 from the germline V gene are KGHSH and LQKENI. This receptor was taken from a male donor with ankylosing spondylitis. Sequencing was performed on blood, either unsorted or a sorted T cell fraction (not recorded which). The chain employs TRBV18 and TRBJ1-1; D is uncertain. CDR3: CASSPYTTEAFF. The CDR3 DNA is TGTGCCAGCTCACCTTATACCACTGAAGCTTTCTTT.